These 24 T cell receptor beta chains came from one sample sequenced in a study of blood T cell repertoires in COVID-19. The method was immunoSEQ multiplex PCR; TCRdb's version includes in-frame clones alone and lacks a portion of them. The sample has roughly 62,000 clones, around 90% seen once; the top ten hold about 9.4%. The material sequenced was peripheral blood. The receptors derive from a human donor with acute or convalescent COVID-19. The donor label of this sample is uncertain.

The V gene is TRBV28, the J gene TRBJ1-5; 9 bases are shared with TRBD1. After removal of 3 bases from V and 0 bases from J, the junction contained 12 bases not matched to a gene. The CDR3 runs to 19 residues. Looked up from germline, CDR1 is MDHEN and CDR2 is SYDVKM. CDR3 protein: CASSFITGGAFASNQPQHF. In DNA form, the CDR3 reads TGTGCCAGCAGTTTTATAACAGGGGGCGCTTTCGCTAGCAATCAGCCCCAGCATTTT.

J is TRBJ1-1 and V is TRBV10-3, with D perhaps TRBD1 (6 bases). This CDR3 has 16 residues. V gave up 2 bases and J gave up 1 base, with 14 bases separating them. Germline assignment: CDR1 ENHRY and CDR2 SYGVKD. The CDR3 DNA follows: TGTGCCATCAGTGAGCGGGTGGGGGCCCGGAACACTGAAGCTTTCTTT. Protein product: CAISERVGARNTEAFF.

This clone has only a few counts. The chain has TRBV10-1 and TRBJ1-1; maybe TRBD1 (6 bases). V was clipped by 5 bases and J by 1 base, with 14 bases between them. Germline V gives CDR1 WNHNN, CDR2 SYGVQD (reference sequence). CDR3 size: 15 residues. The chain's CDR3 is CASSKQGTGNTEAFF. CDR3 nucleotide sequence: TGCGCCAGCAGTAAACAGGGTACGGGGAACACTGAAGCTTTCTTT.

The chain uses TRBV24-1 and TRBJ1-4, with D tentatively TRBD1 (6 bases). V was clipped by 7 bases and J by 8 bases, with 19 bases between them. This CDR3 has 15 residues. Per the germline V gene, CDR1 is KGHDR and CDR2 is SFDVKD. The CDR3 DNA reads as TGTGCCACCAGCGAGTGGGGGCGGCATGTAGAAAAACTGTTTTTT. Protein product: CATSEWGRHVEKLFF.

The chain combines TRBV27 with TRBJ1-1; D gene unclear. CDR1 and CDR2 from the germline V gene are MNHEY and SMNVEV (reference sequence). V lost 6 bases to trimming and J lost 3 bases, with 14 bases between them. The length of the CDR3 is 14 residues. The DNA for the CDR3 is TGTGCCAGCAGCTTTTCCGCGGGGTACACTGAAGCTTTCTTT. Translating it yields CASSFSAGYTEAFF.

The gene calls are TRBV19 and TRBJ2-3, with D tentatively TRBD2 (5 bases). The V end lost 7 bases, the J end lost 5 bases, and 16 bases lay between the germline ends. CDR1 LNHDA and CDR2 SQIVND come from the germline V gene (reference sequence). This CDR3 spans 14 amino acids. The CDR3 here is CASTPSSWEDTQYF. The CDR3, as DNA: TGTGCCAGTACCCCTAGCTCGTGGGAAGATACGCAGTATTTT.

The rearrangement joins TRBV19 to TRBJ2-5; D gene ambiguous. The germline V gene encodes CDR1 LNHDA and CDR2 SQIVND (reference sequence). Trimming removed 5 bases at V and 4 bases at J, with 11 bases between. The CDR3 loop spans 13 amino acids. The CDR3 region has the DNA TGTGCCAGTAGTGTTACAGTCACAGAGACCCAGTACTTC. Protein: CASSVTVTETQYF.

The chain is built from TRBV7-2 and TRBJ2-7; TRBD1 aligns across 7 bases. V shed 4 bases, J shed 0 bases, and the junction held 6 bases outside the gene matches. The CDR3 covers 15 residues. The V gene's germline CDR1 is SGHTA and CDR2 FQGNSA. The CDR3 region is CASSSTGPISYEQYF. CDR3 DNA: TGTGCCAGCAGCTCGACAGGGCCGATCTCCTACGAGCAGTACTTC.

In DNA form, the CDR3 reads TGTGCCATCAGGGACAGGGGAGAGACCCAGTACTTC. This sequence encodes CAIRDRGETQYF. The rearrangement links TRBV10-3 to TRBJ2-5; 9 bases fit TRBD1. Unmatched junction bases numbered 0, after V lost 6 bases and J lost 4 bases. The CDR3 runs to 12 residues. The V gene's germline CDR1 is ENHRY and CDR2 SYGVKD.

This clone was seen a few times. CDR3 DNA sequence: TGTGCCTGGAGTTTTGACAGGGAGAACACTGAAGCTTTCTTT. Translating it yields CAWSFDRENTEAFF. This chain joins TRBV30 and TRBJ1-1, with 7 bases aligning to TRBD1. V lost 2 bases to trimming and J lost 1 base; unmatched junction nucleotides: 4. The CDR3 runs 14 residues. CDR1 GTSNPN and CDR2 SVGIG come from the germline V gene (reference sequence).

The CDR3 region is CASSLEAGPSYEQYF. The DNA for the CDR3 is TGCGCCAGCAGCTTGGAGGCGGGCCCGTCCTACGAGCAGTACTTC. The gene calls are TRBV5-1 and TRBJ2-7, with a weak D call TRBD2 (5 bases). V was cut by 0 bases and J by 1 base, with 11 bases left in between. The CDR3 runs 15 residues. The germline V gene has CDR1 SGHRS and CDR2 YFSETQ.

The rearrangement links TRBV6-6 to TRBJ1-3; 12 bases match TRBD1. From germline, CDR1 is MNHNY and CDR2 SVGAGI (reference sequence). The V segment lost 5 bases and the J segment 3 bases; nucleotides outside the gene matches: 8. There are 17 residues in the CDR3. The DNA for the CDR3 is TGTGCCAGCAGTCGCGAGGGGACAGGGGGCGGTGGAAACACCATATATTTT. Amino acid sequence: CASSREGTGGGGNTIYF.

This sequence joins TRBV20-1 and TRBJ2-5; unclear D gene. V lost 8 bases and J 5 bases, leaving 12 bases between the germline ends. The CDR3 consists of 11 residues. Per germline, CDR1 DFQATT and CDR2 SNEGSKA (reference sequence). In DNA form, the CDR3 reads TGCAGTCCACTACTTACCGAGACCCAGTACTTC. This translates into CSPLLTETQYF.

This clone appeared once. The CDR3 reads CASTYRDSTLYEQYF. In DNA form, the CDR3 reads TGTGCCAGCACTTACCGGGACAGCACCCTCTACGAGCAGTACTTC. The gene calls are TRBV27 and TRBJ2-7, with 7 nucleotides matching TRBD1. Germline trimming cut 7 bases from V and 3 bases from J; bases unmatched to any gene: 12. Per the germline V gene, CDR1 is MNHEY and CDR2 is SMNVEV (reference sequence). This CDR3 has 15 amino acids.

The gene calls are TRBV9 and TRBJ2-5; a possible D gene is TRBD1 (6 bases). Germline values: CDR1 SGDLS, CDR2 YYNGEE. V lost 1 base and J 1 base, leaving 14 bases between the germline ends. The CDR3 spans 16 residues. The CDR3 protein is CASSVTTGMGQETQYF. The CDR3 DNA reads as TGTGCCAGCAGCGTAACTACAGGGATGGGCCAAGAGACCCAGTACTTC.

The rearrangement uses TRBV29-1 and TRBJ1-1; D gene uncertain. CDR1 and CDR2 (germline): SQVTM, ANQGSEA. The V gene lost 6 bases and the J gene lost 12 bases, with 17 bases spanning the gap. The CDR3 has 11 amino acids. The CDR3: CSVYSQPLSFF. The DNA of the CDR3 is TGCAGCGTGTATTCACAGCCTCTGTCTTTCTTT.

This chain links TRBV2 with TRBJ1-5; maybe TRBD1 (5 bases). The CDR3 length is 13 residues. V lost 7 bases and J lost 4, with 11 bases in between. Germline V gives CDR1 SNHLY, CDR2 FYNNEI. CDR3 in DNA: TGTGCCAGCACAAGAGGGACTAATCAGCCCCAGCATTTT. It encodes CASTRGTNQPQHF.

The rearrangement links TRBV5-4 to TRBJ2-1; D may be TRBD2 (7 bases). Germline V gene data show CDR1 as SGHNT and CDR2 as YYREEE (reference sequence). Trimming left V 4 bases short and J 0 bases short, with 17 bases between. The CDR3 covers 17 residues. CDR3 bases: TGTGCCAGCAGCCCAAGGGGGGGCGCCAGCTCCTACAATGAGCAGTTCTTC. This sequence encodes CASSPRGGASSYNEQFF. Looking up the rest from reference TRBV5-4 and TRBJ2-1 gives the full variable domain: ETGVTQSPTHLIKTRGQQVTLRCSSQSGHNTVSWYQQALGQGPQFIFQYYREEENGRGNFPPRFSGLQFPNYSSELNVNALELDDSALYLCASSPRGGASSYNEQFFGPGTRLTVL.

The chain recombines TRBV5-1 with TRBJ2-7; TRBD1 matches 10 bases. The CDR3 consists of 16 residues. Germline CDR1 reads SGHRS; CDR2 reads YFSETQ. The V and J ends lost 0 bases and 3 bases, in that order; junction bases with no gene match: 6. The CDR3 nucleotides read TGCGCCAGCAGCTTGGAACCGGGACAGGGGCTCTACGAGCAGTACTTC. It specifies CASSLEPGQGLYEQYF.

Here the CDR3 DNA reads TGCGCCAGCAGCGGAACCCCCGGGACAGGGGGCAACTATGGCTACACCTTC. Its protein product is CASSGTPGTGGNYGYTF. The gene calls are TRBV5-1 and TRBJ1-2; 12 nucleotides agree with TRBD1. After removal of 4 bases from V and 2 bases from J, the junction contained 9 bases not matched to a gene. Per germline, CDR1 SGHRS and CDR2 YFSETQ. The CDR3 length is 17 residues.

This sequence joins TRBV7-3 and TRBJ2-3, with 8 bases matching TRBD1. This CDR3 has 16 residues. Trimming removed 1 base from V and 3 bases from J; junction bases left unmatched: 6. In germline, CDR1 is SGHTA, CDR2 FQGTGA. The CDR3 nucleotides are TGTGCCAGCAGCTTAATAGGAGGGACAGGAACAGATACGCAGTATTTT. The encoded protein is CASSLIGGTGTDTQYF.

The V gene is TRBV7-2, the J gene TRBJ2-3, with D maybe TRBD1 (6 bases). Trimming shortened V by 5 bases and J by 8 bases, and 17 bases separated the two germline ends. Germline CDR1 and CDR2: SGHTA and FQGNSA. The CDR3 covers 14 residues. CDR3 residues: CASSPARKGGTQYF. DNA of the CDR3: TGTGCCAGCAGCCCGGCTCGGAAAGGGGGTACGCAGTATTTT.

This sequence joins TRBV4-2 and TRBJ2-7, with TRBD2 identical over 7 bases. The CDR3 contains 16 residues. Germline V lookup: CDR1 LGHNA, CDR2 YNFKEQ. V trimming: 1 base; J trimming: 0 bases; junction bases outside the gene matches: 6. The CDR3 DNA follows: TGTGCCAGCAGCCAAGGAAGGCGCGGGAGCTCCTACGAGCAGTACTTC. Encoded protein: CASSQGRRGSSYEQYF.

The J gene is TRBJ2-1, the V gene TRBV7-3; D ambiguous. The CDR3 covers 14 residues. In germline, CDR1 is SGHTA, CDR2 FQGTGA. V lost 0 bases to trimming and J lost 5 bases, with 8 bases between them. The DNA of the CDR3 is TGTGCCAGCAGCTTAACGTTAGCCAACAATGAGCAGTTCTTC. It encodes CASSLTLANNEQFF.